One T cell receptor (beta chain) is described in this entry. Its matching antigen is unknown. Only in-frame clones appear in the TCRdb table, and some are missing; sequencing was by immunoSEQ multiplex PCR. Of over 250,000 clones in the sample, roughly 85% are singletons; the top ten hold over 0.95%. An approximately 120-subject validation cohort, separate from the approximately 700-subject first cohort, supplied the donors. The CDR3 contains 15 residues. The germline V and J ends were trimmed by 5 bases and 4 bases, with 18 bases remaining between them. Germline CDR1 SGHNT, CDR2 YENEEA. This sample stems from a study of cytomegalovirus exposure and HLA in healthy donors. Regarding the study as a whole: As confirmed in vitro, a few CMV-associated chains were specific for CMV antigens. Within the 90 to 150 validation repertoires, first-cohort TCR clusters tended to co-occur, according to a later analysis.

Material for sequencing was PBMCs. The source of this sequence is a woman aged 18-35 years in good health and CMV-seronegative. The chain is built from TRBV11-3 and TRBJ2-7; possible D gene TRBD1, 6 bases. The CDR3, as DNA: TGTGCCAGCAGCCCCGGCGCTGGACAGAAATACGAGCAGTACTTC. This translates into CASSPGAGQKYEQYF.